The 9 T cell receptor beta chains presented below share a single source sample, sequenced in a study of tumor-infiltrating lymphocytes in primary liver carcinoma (dated by TCRdb to about 2017). Sequencing used an Illumina HiSeq 2500. A constant-region primer and ProtoScript II reverse transcriptase were used to reverse-transcribe TCRbeta-specific cDNA from roughly 0.55 ug total RNA. Three nested multiplex PCR rounds, following a slightly modified ARM-PCR procedure, were used to build the TCRbeta libraries. Each of the first two PCR rounds ran for about 10 cycles and used multiplex TRBV1-TRBV30 forward primers together with a Cbeta reverse primer. Through fastp at Q25 and MiXCR, TCRdb rebuilt clones from the public reads, retaining in-frame beta chains. CDR3 protein duplicates are merged, each entry listing the most common genes and DNA. The table for this sample lists tens of thousands of distinct CDR3 sequences; roughly 77% of them were counted only once. The leading ten clones occupy under 30% of the sample.

Without any cell sorting, total RNA and DNA were co-extracted from 20-30 mg of bulk tissue using the AllPrep DNA/RNA mini kit. The sequencing input was liver tumor tissue from sampling region 2. Read against the paper, the sample's cell subset or site label means: tumor region T2, inferior pole. The receptors come from a man between 35 and 55 years old with primary liver carcinoma and hepatitis B virus infection.

Of note for this clonotype: Without the conserved terminal phenylalanine or tryptophan, this CDR3 likely stems from a read error. V gene TRBV12-3 or TRBV12-4 combines with J gene TRBJ1-1; D not resolved. The CDR3 has 13 amino acids. CDR3 sequence reads: CGSSLNSLTEAFS. The CDR3 DNA reads as TGTGGCAGCAGTTTAAATTCTCTCACTGAAGCTTTCTCT.

This clonotype has a single count. One junction end disagrees with the germline gene, perhaps due to a read error. The rearrangement uses TRBV6-8 and TRBJ2-7, with 7 bases fitting TRBD1. CDR1 and CDR2 from the germline V gene are MNHGY and SAAAGT. The CDR3 totals 15 residues. DNA for the CDR3: TGTGCCATCAGTTGTGGACAGGTCGCTACGAGAGAGCAGTACTTC. Amino acids: CAISCGQVATREQYF.

The V and J genes are TRBV5-1 and TRBJ2-3, with 7 bases that match TRBD2. The germline CDR1 and CDR2 sequences are SGHRS and YFSETQ. The CDR3 sequence is 16 residues long. Losses at the gene ends were 1 base for V and 5 bases for J; bases not matched to a gene: 10. The CDR3 here is CASSLNHRGSGDTQYF. The CDR3 DNA reads TGCGCCAGCAGCTTGAATCATCGCGGGAGTGGAGATACGCAGTATTTT.

V and J are TRBV4-1 and TRBJ2-7; D possibly corresponds to TRBD2 (6 bases). This CDR3 has 16 residues. Germline V lookup: CDR1 MGHRA, CDR2 YSYEKL. The CDR3 protein is CANSQDFSGSSYEQYF. The CDR3 bases are TGCGCAAACAGCCAAGATTTTAGCGGAAGCTCTTACGAGCAGTACTTC.

As to this clonotype: Relative to the germline gene, one junction end is altered; a read error may explain this. The chain links TRBV11-2 to TRBJ1-1; 9 bases agree with TRBD1. Germline CDR1 SGHAT, CDR2 FQNNGV. The CDR3 is made up of 13 amino acids. As DNA, the CDR3 is TGTGCCAGCAGCAGAGACGGGACAGGGAATACTTGCTTT. Translating gives CASSRDGTGNTCF.

The CDR3 DNA reads TGCAGCGGGCGGGACAACTCCTACGAAGAGTACTTC. It translates to CSGRDNSYEEYF. V usage is TRBV29-1 and J usage is TRBJ2-7; possibly TRBD1 or TRBD2 for D (6 bases each). Germline V gene sequence: CDR1 SQVTM, CDR2 ANQGSEA. The CDR3 sequence is 12 residues long. The germline V and J ends were trimmed by 7 bases and 11 bases, with 21 bases remaining between them.

With regard to this clonotype: A read error may produce the germline difference seen at one junction end. V and J are TRBV5-6 and TRBJ2-7; D unresolved. CDR1 is SGHDT and CDR2 is YYEEEE in the germline V gene. This CDR3 spans 13 amino acids. CDR3 sequence (DNA): TGTGCCAGCAGCTTGGGGAGAGTCTACGAACAGTACTTC. It translates to CASSLGRVYEQYF.

Notes on this clonotype: A read error may produce the germline difference seen at one junction end. The V gene is TRBV11-2, the J gene TRBJ2-1; D is possibly TRBD1 or TRBD2 (5 bases each). Germline CDR1 reads SGHAT; CDR2 reads FQNNGV. The CDR3 contains 13 residues. As DNA, the CDR3 is TGTGCCAACAGCGAGTCCTCAACGGGACAGCAGTTCTTC. Encoded protein: CANSESSTGQQFF.

Concerning this clonotype itself: A read error may account for a junction end that differs from germline. The chain has TRBV5-4 and TRBJ2-5; perhaps TRBD2 as D (7 bases). Germline V CDR1 and CDR2: SGHNT, YYREEE (reference sequence). This CDR3 has 15 amino acids. The CDR3 DNA reads TGTGCCAACAGCTTGGACGGGGGGCTAGGGGAGACCCAGTACTTC. Protein sequence: CANSLDGGLGETQYF.